The 10 T cell receptor beta chains below come from one sample, sequenced in a study of human T cells and chemical hapten exposure. A single record per CDR3 protein comes from TCRdb applying MiXCR to the RACE reads. The sample consists of some 82,000 distinct CDR3 sequences, less than 8% of them appearing once. Time point denoted: patch test 2, 6 weeks after DPC sensitization. Treatment in this sample: therapeutic diphenylcyclopropenone sensitization with weekly scalp DPC. This specimen consisted of whole blood, obtained in connection with sensitization to the hapten diphenylcyclopropenone (DPC). These receptors came from a woman aged 25 to 45 with alopecia areata. Some clones in this sample may be carry-over from other donors' samples.

This clonotype was recorded at least ten times. This chain uses TRBV12-3 or TRBV12-4 with TRBJ1-6, with 9 bases lining up with TRBD1. The CDR3 has 15 residues. Trimming removed 8 bases from V and 3 bases from J; junction bases left unmatched: 5. The CDR3 sequence is CASGRTGDYNSPLHF. The CDR3 region has the DNA TGTGCCAGCGGCCGGACAGGGGACTATAATTCACCCCTCCACTTT.

This clonotype has only a few counts. This chain links TRBV3-1 with TRBJ2-7; D remains ambiguous. The germline gives CDR1 LGHDT, CDR2 YNNKEL (reference sequence). The CDR3 extends over 14 amino acids. Trimming took 4 bases from V and 4 from J, leaving 14 bases between them. CDR3 nucleotide sequence: TGTGCCAGCAGCCTAGGGTCCGCCGCTTACGAGCAGTACTTC. It is translated as CASSLGSAAYEQYF.

The V call is TRBV29-1, the J call TRBJ1-2; D perhaps matches TRBD1 (5 bases). Trimming shortened V by 7 bases and J by 3 bases, and 12 bases separated the two germline ends. The CDR3 contains 12 residues. Germline V gives CDR1 SQVTM, CDR2 ANQGSEA. DNA of the CDR3: TGCAGCGCCAAGAGAGGGGACTATGGCTACACCTTC. Translated, it gives CSAKRGDYGYTF.

V and J are TRBV11-3 and TRBJ2-1; the D gene is possibly TRBD2 (7 bases). The CDR3 runs 15 residues. With 1 base removed from V and 5 bases from J, the gap between germline ends came to 12 bases. The V gene's germline CDR1 is SGHNT and CDR2 YENEEA. The CDR3 nucleotides read TGTGCCAGCAGCTTAGTAGGGGGGGGGGACAATGAGCAGTTCTTC. Protein sequence: CASSLVGGGDNEQFF.

This clonotype was seen at least ten times. The chain couples TRBV27 to TRBJ2-3; D unresolved. From germline, CDR1 is MNHEY and CDR2 SMNVEV (reference sequence). The CDR3 sequence is 13 residues long. V gave up 4 bases and J gave up 4 bases, with 9 bases separating them. CDR3 sequence: CASSYKGSDTQYF. The CDR3 DNA follows: TGTGCCAGCAGTTATAAGGGTTCAGATACGCAGTATTTT.

This clonotype was recorded a few times. The chain is built from TRBV30 and TRBJ1-1; D is unresolved. This CDR3 region has 14 residues. Germline CDR1 is GTSNPN and CDR2 is SVGIG (reference sequence). V was cut by 0 bases and J by 5 bases, with 13 bases left in between. The CDR3 sequence is CAWSVFRLRTEAFF. DNA for the CDR3: TGTGCCTGGAGTGTATTTCGATTAAGAACTGAAGCTTTCTTT.

This clonotype was counted at least ten times. The V and J genes are TRBV24-1 and TRBJ2-2; no reliable D call. Germline assignment: CDR1 KGHDR and CDR2 SFDVKD. This CDR3 has 14 amino acids. Trimming removed 4 bases from V and 2 bases from J, with 7 bases in between. CDR3: CATSEADNTGELFF. The CDR3 DNA follows: TGTGCCACCAGTGAAGCTGATAACACCGGGGAGCTGTTTTTT.

Many counts were recorded for this clonotype. This rearrangement joins TRBV5-1 to TRBJ1-1, with no clear D. V was clipped by 3 bases and J by 5 bases, with 17 bases between them. Per the germline V gene, CDR1 is SGHRS and CDR2 is YFSETQ. CDR3 length: 15 residues. The CDR3 protein is CASSSVAGIATEAFF. The CDR3 region has the DNA TGCGCCAGCAGCTCTGTTGCCGGGATCGCGACTGAAGCTTTCTTT.

The J gene is TRBJ1-3, the V gene TRBV24-1; no reliable D call. V lost 4 bases and J 0 bases, leaving 15 bases between the germline ends. The germline V gene has CDR1 KGHDR and CDR2 SFDVKD. The CDR3 loop spans 17 amino acids. CDR3 in amino acids: CATSDPPGRCSGNTIYF. The CDR3 DNA reads TGTGCCACCAGTGACCCCCCTGGACGTTGCTCTGGAAACACCATATATTTT.

This clonotype has only a few counts. The chain combines TRBV2 with TRBJ1-5; no reliable D call. The CDR3 has 12 amino acids. The V end was cut by 2 bases, the J end by 3 bases, with 2 bases between. From germline, CDR1 is SNHLY and CDR2 FYNNEI. The CDR3 reads CASSENNQPQHF. In DNA form, the CDR3 reads TGTGCCAGCAGTGAAAACAATCAGCCCCAGCATTTT.